This record covers a single T cell receptor beta chain. V shed 6 bases and J 4 bases; nucleotides not matched to a gene: 10. Germline assignment: CDR1 LNHDA and CDR2 SQIVND (reference sequence). The CDR3 loop spans 15 amino acids. The sample belongs to a study of tumour-infiltrating T cells in Burkitt lymphoma. Across the study: Productive clonality predicted overall and progression-free survival.

Using immunoSEQ multiplex PCR, the repertoire was profiled, and TCRdb retains in-frame clones only, with some absent. The profile shows 12,000 to 15,000 clones, 65% to 90% of them singletons. The sequence came from a human donor with diffuse large B-cell lymphoma. Sequenced: tumor tissue. This chain joins TRBV19 and TRBJ1-2; TRBD1 matches at 8 bases. The CDR3 sequence is CASSTRGRLAYGYTF. The CDR3 DNA is TGTGCCAGTAGCACCAGGGGGCGCCTTGCCTATGGCTACACCTTC.